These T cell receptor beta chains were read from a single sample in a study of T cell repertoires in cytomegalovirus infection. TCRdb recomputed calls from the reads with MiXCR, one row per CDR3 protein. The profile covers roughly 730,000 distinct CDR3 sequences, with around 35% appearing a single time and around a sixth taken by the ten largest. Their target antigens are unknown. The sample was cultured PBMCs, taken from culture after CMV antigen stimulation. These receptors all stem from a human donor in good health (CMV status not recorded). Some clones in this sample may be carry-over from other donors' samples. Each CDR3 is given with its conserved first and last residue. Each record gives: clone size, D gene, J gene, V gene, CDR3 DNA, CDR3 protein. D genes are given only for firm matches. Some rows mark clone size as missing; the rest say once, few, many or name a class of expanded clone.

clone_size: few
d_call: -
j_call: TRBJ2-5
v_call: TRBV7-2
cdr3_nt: TGTGCCAGCAGCAAACCCTCGGGGGTAAGGGAGACCCAGTACTTC
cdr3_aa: CASSKPSGVRETQYF

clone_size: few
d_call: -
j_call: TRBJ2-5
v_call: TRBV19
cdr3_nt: TGTGCCAGTGGGACCCTGGGGGGGACAGACATTCTAGAGACCCAGTACTTC
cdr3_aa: CASGTLGGTDILETQYF

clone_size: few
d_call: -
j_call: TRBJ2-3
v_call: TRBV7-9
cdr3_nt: TGTGCCAGCAGCTTAGCGGGGGGGCCATATACGCAGTATTTT
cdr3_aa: CASSLAGGPYTQYF

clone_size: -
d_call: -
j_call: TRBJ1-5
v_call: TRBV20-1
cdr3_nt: TGCAGTGCTAGAAGGGCGTTCGACGGCAATCAGCCCCAGCATTTT
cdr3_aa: CSARRAFDGNQPQHF

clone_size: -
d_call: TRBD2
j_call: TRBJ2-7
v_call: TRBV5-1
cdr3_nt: TGCGCCAGCAGCGGGGGGACTAGCGGGATTCCCTACGAGCAGTACTTC
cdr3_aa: CASSGGTSGIPYEQYF

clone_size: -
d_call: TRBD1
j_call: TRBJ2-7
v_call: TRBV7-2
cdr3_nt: TGTGCCAGCAGCGAAGAGGGACAGGGAGGTCGCGAGCAGTACTTC
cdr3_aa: CASSEEGQGGREQYF

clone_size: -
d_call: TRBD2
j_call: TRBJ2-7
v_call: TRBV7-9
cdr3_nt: TGTGCCAGCAGCTCCGGAGGACTAGCGGGCTCTGCCTACGAGCAGTACTTC
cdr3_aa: CASSSGGLAGSAYEQYF

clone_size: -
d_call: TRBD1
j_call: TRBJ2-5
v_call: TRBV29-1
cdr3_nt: TGCAGCGTTCGGGACAGGTACCAAGAGACCCAGTACTTC
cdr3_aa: CSVRDRYQETQYF

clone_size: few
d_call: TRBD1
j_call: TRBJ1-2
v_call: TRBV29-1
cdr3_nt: TGCAGCGTCGAGGGACAGGCGAGGGATGGCTACACCTTC
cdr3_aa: CSVEGQARDGYTF

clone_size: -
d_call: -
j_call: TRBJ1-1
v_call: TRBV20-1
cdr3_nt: TGCAGTGCTAGAGATCGTTCAGGGAGGACTGAAGCTTTCTTT
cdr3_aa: CSARDRSGRTEAFF

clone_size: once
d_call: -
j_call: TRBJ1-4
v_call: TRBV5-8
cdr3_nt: TGTGCCAGCAGCTTGTCACCGTCAACTAATGAAAAACTGTTTTTT
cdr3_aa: CASSLSPSTNEKLFF

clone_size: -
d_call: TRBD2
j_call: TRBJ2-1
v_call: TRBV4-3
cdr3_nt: TGCGCCAGCAGCCAAGATGGGGGACTATACACCAATGAGCAGTTCTTC
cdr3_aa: CASSQDGGLYTNEQFF

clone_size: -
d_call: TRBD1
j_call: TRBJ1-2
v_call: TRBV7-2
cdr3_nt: TGTGCCAGCAGCTTAGGCAGGGGGCCGGAGCTTGACTATGGCTACACCTTC
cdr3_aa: CASSLGRGPELDYGYTF

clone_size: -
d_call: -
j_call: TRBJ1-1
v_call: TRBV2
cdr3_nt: TGTGCCAGCGGGGGCACAATGAACACTGAAGCTTTCTTT
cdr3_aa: CASGGTMNTEAFF

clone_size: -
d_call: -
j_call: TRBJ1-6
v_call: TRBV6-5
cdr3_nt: TGTGCCAGCAGTTACTCGACCGTTAGGCTTCGGTCACCCCTCCACTTT
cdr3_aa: CASSYSTVRLRSPLHF

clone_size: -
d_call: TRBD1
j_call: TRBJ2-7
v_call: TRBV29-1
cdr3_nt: TGCAGCGCGGCGACAGGGGTCATCTCCTACGAGCAGTACTTC
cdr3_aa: CSAATGVISYEQYF

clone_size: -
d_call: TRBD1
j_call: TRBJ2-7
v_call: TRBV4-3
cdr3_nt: TGCGCCAGCAGCCTACGGCCCTGGACAGGGGGTGGCTACGAGCAGTACTTC
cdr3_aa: CASSLRPWTGGGYEQYF

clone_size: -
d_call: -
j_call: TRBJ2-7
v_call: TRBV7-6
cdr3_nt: TGTGCCAGCAGCACCGGTCCCAGCTCCTACGAGCAGTACTTC
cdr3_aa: CASSTGPSSYEQYF

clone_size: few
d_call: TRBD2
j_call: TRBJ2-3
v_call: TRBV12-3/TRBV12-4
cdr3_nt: TGTGCCAGCAGTCCTCCTAGCGGGAGGTCCCGCGCGGGCACATTCGATACGCAGTATTTT
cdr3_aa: CASSPPSGRSRAGTFDTQYF

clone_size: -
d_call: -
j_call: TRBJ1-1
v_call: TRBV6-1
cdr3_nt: TGTGCCAGCAGTCCCGATATGACCCTCAGGACAGCTTTCTTT
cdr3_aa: CASSPDMTLRTAFF

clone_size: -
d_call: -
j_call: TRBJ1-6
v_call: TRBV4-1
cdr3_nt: TGCGCCAGCAGCTACCCGGGACGGAATAATTCACCCCTCCACTTT
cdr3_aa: CASSYPGRNNSPLHF

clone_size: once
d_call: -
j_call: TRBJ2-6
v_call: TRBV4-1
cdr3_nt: TGCGCCAGCACCGGTGGAGGGGGACCCAACTCTGGGGCCAACGTCCTGACTTTC
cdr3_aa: CASTGGGGPNSGANVLTF

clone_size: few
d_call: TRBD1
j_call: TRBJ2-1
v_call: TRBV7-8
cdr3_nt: TGTGCCAGCTCTCGAACAGGGGGTGAGCAGTTCTTC
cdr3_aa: CASSRTGGEQFF

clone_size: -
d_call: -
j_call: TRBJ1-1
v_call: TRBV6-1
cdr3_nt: TGTGCCAGCAGTGAAGCGCTTTTGGGCCGGGGGACTGAAGCTTTCTTT
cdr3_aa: CASSEALLGRGTEAFF

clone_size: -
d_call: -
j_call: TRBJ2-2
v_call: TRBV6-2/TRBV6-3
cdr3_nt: TGTGCCAGCAGTTACTCCGGGAGTGTCACCGGGGAGCTGTTTTTT
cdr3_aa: CASSYSGSVTGELFF

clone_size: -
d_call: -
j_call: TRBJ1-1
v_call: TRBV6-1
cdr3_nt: TGTGCCAGCACCCGTCTGGCGGGGTACACTGAAGCTTTCTTT
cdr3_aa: CASTRLAGYTEAFF

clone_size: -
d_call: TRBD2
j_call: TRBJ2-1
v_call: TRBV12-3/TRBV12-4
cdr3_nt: TGTGCCAGCAGCCCGGTTTCGGGGGGGATGTACAATGAGCAGTTCTTC
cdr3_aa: CASSPVSGGMYNEQFF

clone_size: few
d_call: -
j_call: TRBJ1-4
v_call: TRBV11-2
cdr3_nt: TGTGCCAGCAGCTTAGGTTCGGGAGCGGATGAAAAACTGTTTTTT
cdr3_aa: CASSLGSGADEKLFF

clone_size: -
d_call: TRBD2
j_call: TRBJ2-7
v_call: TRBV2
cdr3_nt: TGTGCCAGCAGACAAGGACTAGCGGGAGGGTCCTACGAGCAGTACTTC
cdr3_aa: CASRQGLAGGSYEQYF

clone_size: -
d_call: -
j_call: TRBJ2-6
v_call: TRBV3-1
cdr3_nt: TGTGCCAGCAGCACCTCCGTGCATCTCTCTGGGGCCAACGTCCTGACTTTC
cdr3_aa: CASSTSVHLSGANVLTF

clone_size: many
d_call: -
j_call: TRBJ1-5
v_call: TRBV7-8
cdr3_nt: TGTGCCAGCAGTCAGTTCAGGGATAGCAATCAGCCCCAGCATTTT
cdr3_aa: CASSQFRDSNQPQHF

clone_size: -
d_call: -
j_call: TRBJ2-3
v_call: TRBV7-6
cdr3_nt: TGTGCCAGCAGCTTAGTTTCTGCAGATACGCAGTATTTT
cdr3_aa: CASSLVSADTQYF

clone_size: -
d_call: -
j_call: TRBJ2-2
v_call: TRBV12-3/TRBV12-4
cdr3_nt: TGTGCCAGCAGTTTAGCTTTCCGCCGTCCACGCACCGGGGAGCTGTTTTTT
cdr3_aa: CASSLAFRRPRTGELFF

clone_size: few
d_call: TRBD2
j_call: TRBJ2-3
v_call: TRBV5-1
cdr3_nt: TGCGCCAGCAGCAAGCAACTAGCGGGGACAGATACGCAGTATTTT
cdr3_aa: CASSKQLAGTDTQYF

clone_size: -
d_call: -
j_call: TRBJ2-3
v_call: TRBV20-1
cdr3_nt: TGCAGTGCTAGAGATTTAGGGGGGCCTACAGATACGCAGTATTTT
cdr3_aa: CSARDLGGPTDTQYF

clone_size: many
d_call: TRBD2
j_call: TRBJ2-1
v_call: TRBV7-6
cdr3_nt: TGTGCCAGCAGCACGCTAGCGGGGATTTCCTACAATGAGCAGTTCTTC
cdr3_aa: CASSTLAGISYNEQFF

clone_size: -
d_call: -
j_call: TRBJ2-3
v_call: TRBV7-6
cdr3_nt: TGTGCCAGCAGCGGTCGGGCAGGGGCTACAGATACGCAGTATTTT
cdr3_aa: CASSGRAGATDTQYF

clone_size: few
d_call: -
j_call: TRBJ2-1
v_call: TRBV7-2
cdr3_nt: TGTGCCAGCAGCGACCCGGGACGCACCTACAATGAGCAGTTCTTC
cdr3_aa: CASSDPGRTYNEQFF

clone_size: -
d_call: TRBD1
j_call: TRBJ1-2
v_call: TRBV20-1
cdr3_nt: TGCAGTGCTAGAGGTTCAACAAGGGGGCGATATGGCTACACCTTC
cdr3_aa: CSARGSTRGRYGYTF

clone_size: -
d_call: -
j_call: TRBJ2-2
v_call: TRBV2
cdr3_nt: TGTGCCAGCAGGAGACAAAGCACCGGGGAGCTGTTTTTT
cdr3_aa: CASRRQSTGELFF

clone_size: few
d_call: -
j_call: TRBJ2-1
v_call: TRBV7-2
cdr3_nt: TGTGCCAGCAGCTTATGGGGCGGTGAGCAGTTCTTC
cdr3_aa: CASSLWGGEQFF

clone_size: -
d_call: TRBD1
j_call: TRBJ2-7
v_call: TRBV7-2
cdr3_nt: TGTGCCAGCAGCCTCCTGGGACAGGGTAACTACGAGCAGTACTTC
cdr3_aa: CASSLLGQGNYEQYF